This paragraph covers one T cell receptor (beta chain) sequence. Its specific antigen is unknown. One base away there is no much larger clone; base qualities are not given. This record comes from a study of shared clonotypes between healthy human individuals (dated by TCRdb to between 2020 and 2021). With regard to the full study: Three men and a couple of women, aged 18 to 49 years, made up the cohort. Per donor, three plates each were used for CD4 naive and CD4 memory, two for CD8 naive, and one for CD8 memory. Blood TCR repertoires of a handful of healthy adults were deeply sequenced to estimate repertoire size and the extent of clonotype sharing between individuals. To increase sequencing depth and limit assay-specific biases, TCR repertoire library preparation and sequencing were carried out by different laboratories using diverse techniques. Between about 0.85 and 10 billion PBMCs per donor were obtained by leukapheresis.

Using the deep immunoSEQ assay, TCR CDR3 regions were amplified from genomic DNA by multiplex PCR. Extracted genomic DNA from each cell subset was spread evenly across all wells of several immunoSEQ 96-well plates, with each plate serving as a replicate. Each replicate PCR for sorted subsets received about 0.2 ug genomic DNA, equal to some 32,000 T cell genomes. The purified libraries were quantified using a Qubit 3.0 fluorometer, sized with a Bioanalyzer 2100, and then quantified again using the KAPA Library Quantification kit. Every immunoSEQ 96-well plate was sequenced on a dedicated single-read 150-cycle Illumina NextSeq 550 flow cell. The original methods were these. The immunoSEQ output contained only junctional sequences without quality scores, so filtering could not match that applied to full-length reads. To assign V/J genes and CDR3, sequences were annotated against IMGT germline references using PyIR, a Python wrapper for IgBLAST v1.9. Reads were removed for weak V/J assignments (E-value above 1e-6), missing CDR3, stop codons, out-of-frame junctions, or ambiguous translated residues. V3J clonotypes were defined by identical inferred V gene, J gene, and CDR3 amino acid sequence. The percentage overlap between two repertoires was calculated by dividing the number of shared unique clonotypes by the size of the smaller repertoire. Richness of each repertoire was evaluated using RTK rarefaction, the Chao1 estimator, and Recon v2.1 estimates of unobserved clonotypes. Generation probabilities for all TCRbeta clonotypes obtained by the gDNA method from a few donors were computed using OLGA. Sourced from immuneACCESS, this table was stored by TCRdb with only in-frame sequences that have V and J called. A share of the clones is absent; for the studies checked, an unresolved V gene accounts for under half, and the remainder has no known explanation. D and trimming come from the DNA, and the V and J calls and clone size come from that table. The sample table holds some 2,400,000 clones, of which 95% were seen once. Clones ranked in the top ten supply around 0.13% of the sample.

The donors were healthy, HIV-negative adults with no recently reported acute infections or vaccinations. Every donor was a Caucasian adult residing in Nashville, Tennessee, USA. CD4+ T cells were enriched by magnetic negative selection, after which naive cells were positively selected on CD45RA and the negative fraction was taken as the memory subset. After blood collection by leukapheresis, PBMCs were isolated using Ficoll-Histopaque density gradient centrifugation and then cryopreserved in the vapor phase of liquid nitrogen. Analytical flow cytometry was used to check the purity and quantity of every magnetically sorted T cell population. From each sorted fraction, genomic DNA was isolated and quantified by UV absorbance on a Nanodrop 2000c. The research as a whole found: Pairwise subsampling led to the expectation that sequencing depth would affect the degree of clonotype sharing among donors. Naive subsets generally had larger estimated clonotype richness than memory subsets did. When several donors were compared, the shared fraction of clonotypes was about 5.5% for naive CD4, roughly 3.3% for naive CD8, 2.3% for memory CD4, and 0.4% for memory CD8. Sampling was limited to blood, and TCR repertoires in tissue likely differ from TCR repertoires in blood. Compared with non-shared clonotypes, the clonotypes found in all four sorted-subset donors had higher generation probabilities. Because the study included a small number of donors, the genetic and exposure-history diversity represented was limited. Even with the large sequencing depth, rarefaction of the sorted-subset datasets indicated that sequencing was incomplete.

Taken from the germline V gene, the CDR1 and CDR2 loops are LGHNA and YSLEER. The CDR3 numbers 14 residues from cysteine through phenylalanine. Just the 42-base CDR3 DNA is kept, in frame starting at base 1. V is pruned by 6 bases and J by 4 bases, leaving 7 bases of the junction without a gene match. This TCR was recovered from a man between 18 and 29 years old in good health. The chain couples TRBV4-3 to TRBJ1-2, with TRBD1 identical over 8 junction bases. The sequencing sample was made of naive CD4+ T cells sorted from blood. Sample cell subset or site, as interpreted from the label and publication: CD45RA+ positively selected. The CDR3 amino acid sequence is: CASSQGARGYGYTF. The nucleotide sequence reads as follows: TGCGCCAGCAGTCAGGGGGCGAGGGGCTATGGCTACACCTTC.